Below are 22 T cell receptor beta chains sequenced from a single sample in a study of early T cells in non-severe SARS-CoV-2 infection. TCRdb re-called the 5' RACE reads through MiXCR, storing one row per CDR3 protein. The table shows 88,000 or so distinct CDR3 sequences, with just under 15% occurring only once. Sequenced material: whole blood. Every receptor here comes from an adult who was a healthcare worker with PCR-confirmed SARS-CoV-2 infection or an uninfected control (not recorded which).

CDR3 nucleotide sequence: TGCGCCAGCAGCCAAGATCCCCAGGATCGTAACTATGGCTACACCTTC. Translation: CASSQDPQDRNYGYTF. The chain is built from TRBV4-3 and TRBJ1-2, with D unclear. Germline-derived CDR1 and CDR2 are LGHNA and YSLEER. Deletions cut 0 bases from V and 1 base from J, with 12 bases between. This CDR3 region has 16 residues.

The chain has TRBV28 and TRBJ2-2, with D possibly matching TRBD1 (5 bases). The V gene lost 5 bases and the J gene lost 5 bases, with 21 bases spanning the gap. Germline CDR1 MDHEN, CDR2 SYDVKM. The CDR3 covers 17 residues. The CDR3 nucleotides read TGTGCCAGCAGTGTAAACCATCCAGGGCTCGGGACCGGGGAGCTGTTTTTT. Translating it yields CASSVNHPGLGTGELFF.

The J gene is TRBJ1-4, the V gene TRBV6-1, with 7 bases matching TRBD1. The ends lost 4 bases at V and 1 base at J; junction bases unmatched: 0. The germline V gene has CDR1 MNHNS and CDR2 SASEGT. The CDR3 contains 14 residues. This CDR3 reads CASSAGGTNEKLFF. DNA of the CDR3: TGTGCCAGCAGTGCAGGGGGAACTAATGAAAAACTGTTTTTT.

This rearrangement joins TRBV27 to TRBJ2-3, with 10 bases aligning to TRBD1. The junction had 11 bases not matched to a gene; V was cut back by 4 bases and J by 4 bases. Germline V gene data show CDR1 as MNHEY and CDR2 as SMNVEV (reference sequence). The CDR3 contains 17 residues. The CDR3 sequence is CASSYLPGTGDPDTQYF. For the CDR3, the DNA is TGTGCCAGCAGTTACCTACCCGGGACAGGGGACCCAGATACGCAGTATTTT.

This clonotype appeared a few times. This chain joins TRBV7-2 and TRBJ2-7; tentative D call: TRBD1 (5 bases). The CDR3 is 15 residues long. V was pared by 1 base and J by 4 bases, with 14 bases between. Germline-derived CDR1 and CDR2 are SGHTA and FQGNSA. The CDR3 region is CASSLEPTGRYEQYF. CDR3 coding DNA: TGTGCCAGCAGCTTAGAGCCTACAGGAAGATACGAGCAGTACTTC.

The rearrangement links TRBV10-3 to TRBJ2-1, with D perhaps being TRBD1 or TRBD2 (6 bases each). CDR1 and CDR2 (germline): ENHRY, SYGVKD. V was clipped by 4 bases and J by 8 bases, with 9 bases between them. The CDR3 has 12 amino acids. This CDR3 reads CAISARGDEQFF. The DNA for the CDR3 is TGTGCCATCAGTGCGAGGGGGGATGAGCAGTTCTTC.

This clonotype was found many times. The rearrangement links TRBV3-1 to TRBJ2-5; D call uncertain. The CDR3 sequence is 13 residues long. Germline CDR1 is LGHDT and CDR2 is YNNKEL (reference sequence). V was pared by 4 bases and J by 5 bases, with 11 bases between. CDR3 sequence: CASSPRGSETQYF. The CDR3 DNA follows: TGTGCCAGCAGCCCCCGCGGCTCCGAGACCCAGTACTTC.

The chain links TRBV11-2 to TRBJ2-7, with 8 bases matching TRBD2. This CDR3 is 13 amino acids long. Trimming cost V 5 bases and J 6 bases; bases outside gene matches: 6. Germline loops: CDR1 SGHAT, CDR2 FQNNGV. The CDR3 bases are TGTGCCAGCAGCGGGACTAGTCCGGGCGAGCAGTACTTC. Protein sequence: CASSGTSPGEQYF.

This clonotype was seen more than once but under ten times. V usage is TRBV10-3 and J usage is TRBJ2-5; D not certain. Trimming removed 11 bases at V and 5 bases at J, with 6 bases between. Germline values: CDR1 ENHRY, CDR2 SYGVKD. The CDR3 has 9 amino acids. In DNA form, the CDR3 reads TGTGCCGTCTGGGAGACCCAGTACTTC. Protein product: CAVWETQYF.

In its sample, this clonotype was seen a few times. The chain uses TRBV27 and TRBJ2-2; no firm D call. CDR1 MNHEY and CDR2 SMNVEV come from the germline V gene (reference sequence). The CDR3 spans 13 residues. V lost 8 bases and J lost 2, with 9 bases in between. The CDR3 DNA reads as TGTGCCAGCGGAATGGGAAACACCGGGGAGCTGTTTTTT. This translates into CASGMGNTGELFF.

The chain employs TRBV7-9 and TRBJ2-5; no reliable D call. This CDR3 is built from 15 residues. Germline CDR1 and CDR2: SEHNR and FQNEAQ (reference sequence). Trimming shortened V by 3 bases and J by 1 base, and 12 bases separated the two germline ends. CDR3 loop: CASSFLPSIQETQYF. The DNA for the CDR3 is TGTGCCAGCAGCTTTCTACCGTCTATCCAAGAGACCCAGTACTTC. The whole variable domain, remainder taken from reference TRBV7-9 and TRBJ2-5, is DTGVSQNPRHKITKRGQNVTFRCDPISEHNRLYWYRQTLGQGPEFLTYFQNEAQLEKSRLLSDRFSAERPKGSFSTLEIQRTEQGDSAMYLCASSFLPSIQETQYFGPGTRLLVL.

This clonotype was recorded a few times. CDR3 sequence reads: CAWRDEINPYNEQFF. CDR3 nucleotide sequence: TGTGCCTGGAGAGACGAAATTAACCCCTACAATGAGCAGTTCTTC. This rearrangement joins TRBV30 to TRBJ2-1; D unresolved. Germline CDR1 GTSNPN, CDR2 SVGIG (reference sequence). V was trimmed by 3 bases and J by 2 bases, leaving 14 bases between them. The CDR3 covers 15 residues.

This clonotype was found a few times. The CDR3 nucleotides are TGTGCCAGCAGCTTGGGGATAATCCCCCCCACAGATACGCAGTATTTT. It encodes CASSLGIIPPTDTQYF. This chain joins TRBV11-2 and TRBJ2-3, with D hard to call. The CDR3 length is 16 residues. Germline values: CDR1 SGHAT, CDR2 FQNNGV. Trimming stripped 3 bases from V and 2 bases from J, with 15 bases between.

The V call is TRBV29-1, the J call TRBJ2-6, with D possibly being TRBD1 (6 bases). The CDR3 length is 13 residues. Trimming stripped 7 bases from V and 4 bases from J, with 11 bases between. Per germline, CDR1 SQVTM and CDR2 ANQGSEA. CDR3 in amino acids: CSAGVTGANVLTF. CDR3 nucleotide sequence: TGCAGCGCAGGGGTTACCGGGGCCAACGTCCTGACTTTC.

This clonotype was picked up a small number of times. The CDR3 spells CAAGGGELFF. CDR3 nucleotide sequence: TGTGCCGCAGGGGGTGGGGAGCTGTTTTTT. The V gene is TRBV21-1, the J gene TRBJ2-2; no DNA check was done on the table's D call, TRBD1. TRBV21-1 is flagged as a pseudogene. The CDR3 is 10 residues long.

This chain joins TRBV20-1 and TRBJ1-2; tentative D call: TRBD1 (6 bases). Per germline, CDR1 DFQATT and CDR2 SNEGSKA (reference sequence). V dropped 0 bases and J dropped 3 bases, with 14 bases sitting between them. CDR3 length: 15 residues. DNA of the CDR3: TGCAGTGCTAGAGATAACCCGGCAGGGGACTATGGCTACACCTTC. Its translation is CSARDNPAGDYGYTF.

This clonotype was counted a few times. The chain couples TRBV20-1 to TRBJ2-7; D unclear. The germline V and J ends were trimmed by 3 bases and 2 bases, with 11 bases remaining between them. The CDR3 sequence is 13 residues long. Germline CDR1 DFQATT, CDR2 SNEGSKA (reference sequence). The CDR3 reads CSASGGLAYEQYF. The CDR3 DNA reads TGCAGTGCTAGTGGCGGCCTTGCCTACGAGCAGTACTTC.

This CDR3 is CASSHSGRAYGANVLTF. CDR3 coding DNA: TGTGCCAGCAGCCATAGCGGGAGGGCCTATGGGGCCAACGTCCTGACTTTC. V gene TRBV3-1 combines with J gene TRBJ2-6; 11 bases are shared with TRBD2. This CDR3 comprises 17 residues. Per germline, CDR1 LGHDT and CDR2 YNNKEL (reference sequence). The V and J ends lost 3 bases and 3 bases, in that order; junction bases with no gene match: 4.

The J gene is TRBJ2-1, the V gene TRBV12-3 or TRBV12-4; 9 bases line up with TRBD2. This CDR3 contains 12 residues. J gave up 9 bases and V 6 bases, and 3 bases lay outside the gene matches. In DNA, the CDR3 is TGTGCCAGCAGCTCACTAGCGGGTGAGCAGTTCTTC. Its protein product is CASSSLAGEQFF.

In its sample, this clonotype was seen a few times. The genes are TRBV6-6 and TRBJ2-7; D may be TRBD2 (5 bases). Germline V gene sequence: CDR1 MNHNY, CDR2 SVGAGI (reference sequence). There are 14 residues in the CDR3. V was cut by 4 bases and J by 2 bases, with 12 bases left in between. DNA of the CDR3: TGTGCCAGCAGTTCCGGTCGGGGAGCCTACGAGCAGTACTTC. Protein: CASSSGRGAYEQYF.

This clonotype was seen a handful of times. The V call is TRBV6-5, the J call TRBJ1-5; D ambiguous. CDR1 and CDR2 from the germline V gene are MNHEY and SVGAGI. The CDR3 extends over 13 amino acids. Between the trimmed V and J ends, which lost 6 bases and 2 bases, there was a span of 8 bases. The DNA of the CDR3 is TGTGCCAGCAGGGACCGAGGCAATCAGCCCCAGCATTTT. The encoded protein is CASRDRGNQPQHF.

The genes are TRBV5-1 and TRBJ2-3; D uncertain. The CDR3 length is 12 residues. The V end lost 0 bases, the J end lost 5 bases, and 4 bases lay between the germline ends. Germline CDR1 and CDR2: SGHRS and YFSETQ. CDR3 protein: CASSLARDTQYF. The DNA for the CDR3 is TGCGCCAGCAGCTTGGCGCGAGATACGCAGTATTTT.